This T cell receptor beta chain originates from a study of CD8+CD57+ T cells in acquired aplastic anemia. Across the whole study: Sorted CD4+ and CD8+ cells gave an average of roughly 3.3 ug of DNA.

The template used for profiling TCR beta VDJ and CDR3 was genomic DNA. One entry per CDR3 protein results from TCRdb running MiXCR on the reads. The sample records about 160,000 distinct CDR3 sequences, about 45% being singletons. The CDR3 length is 15 residues. V lost 4 bases and J lost 5, with 16 bases in between. Germline V gene data show CDR1 as KGHDR and CDR2 as SFDVKD. At least ten counts were recorded for this clonotype. Its antigen is not identified. Findings of the study overall: Patient and control CD8+ Simpson's diversity was not significantly different. There were over 25 CD8+ CDR3 sequences that occurred in both patients and controls.

Patients included in sequencing had previously demonstrated CD8+CD57+ cell expansion by flow cytometry. Diagnosis of severe acquired aplastic anemia applied to all patients. The specimen was sorted CD4+, CD8+, or CD8+CD57+ T cells (not recorded which) from PBMCs. The V gene is TRBV24-1, the J gene TRBJ2-5; no clear D. The receptor comes from a human donor with aplastic anemia. The CDR3 here is CATSDLGPVSETQYF. The CDR3 DNA sequence: TGTGCCACCAGTGACCTTGGACCCGTCTCGGAGACCCAGTACTTC.